A single sample gave rise to the 20 T cell receptor beta chains below, sequenced in a study of cytomegalovirus exposure and HLA in healthy donors. The PCR ran on 60 Vbeta and 13 Jbeta primers. The data were produced by immunoSEQ multiplex PCR, yet TCRdb's version contains in-frame clones alone and is incomplete. This sample has 74,000 or so clones; around 76% occur once, and the top ten carry 4.5% to 7%. Sequenced material: PBMCs. Receptors originate from a male donor in good health and CMV-seropositive.

The chain combines TRBV5-1 with TRBJ1-4, with D tentatively TRBD1 (5 bases). Germline V CDR1 and CDR2: SGHRS, YFSETQ. V dropped 5 bases and J dropped 3 bases, with 17 bases sitting between them. The CDR3 spans 16 residues. The CDR3 spells CASRIGTRGANEKLFF. The CDR3 bases are TGCGCCAGCAGAATTGGGACTCGGGGGGCTAATGAAAAACTGTTTTTT.

The rearrangement joins TRBV5-1 to TRBJ2-7; D is perhaps TRBD1 (5 bases). The CDR3 consists of 15 residues. Germline V gives CDR1 SGHRS, CDR2 YFSETQ. Trimming left V 3 bases short and J 3 bases short, with 16 bases between. This CDR3 reads CASSSSKERGYEQYF. CDR3 nucleotide sequence: TGCGCCAGCAGCTCCTCCAAGGAAAGGGGCTACGAGCAGTACTTC.

This clone is labeled as medium-sized. This sample also contains other DNA sequences that code for the same CDR3. The chain links TRBV27 to TRBJ2-7, with TRBD2 matching 8 bases. Germline values: CDR1 MNHEY, CDR2 SMNVEV (reference sequence). V trimming: 6 bases; J trimming: 2 bases; junction bases outside the gene matches: 0. CDR3 length equals 12 residues. The CDR3 DNA sequence: TGTGCCAGCAGACTAGCGGCCTACGAGCAGTACTTC. Translating it yields CASRLAAYEQYF.

CDR3 protein: CAWSRRTVIEAFF. The DNA for the CDR3 is TGTGCCTGGAGTCGGCGGACAGTGATTGAAGCTTTCTTT. This sequence joins TRBV30 and TRBJ1-1; tentatively, D is TRBD1 (6 bases). Trimming removed 2 bases from V and 7 bases from J, with 14 bases in between. This CDR3 region has 13 residues. Germline V gene sequence: CDR1 GTSNPN, CDR2 SVGIG (reference sequence).

V usage is TRBV7-6 and J usage is TRBJ2-7; 11 positions match TRBD1. The CDR3 contains 14 residues. V lost 5 bases to trimming and J lost 3 bases; unmatched junction nucleotides: 3. The germline gives CDR1 SGHVS, CDR2 FNYEAQ. The CDR3 reads CASSPGTGGYEQYF. CDR3 in DNA: TGTGCCAGCAGCCCCGGGACAGGGGGCTACGAGCAGTACTTC. The full variable domain, completed using reference TRBV7-6 and TRBJ2-7, is GAGVSQSPRYKVTKRGQDVALRCDPISGHVSLYWYRQALGQGPEFLTYFNYEAQQDKSGLPNDRFSAERPEGSISTLTIQRTEQRDSAMYRCASSPGTGGYEQYFGPGTRLTVT.

The chain has TRBV7-2 and TRBJ1-1; maybe TRBD1 (5 bases). The germline gives CDR1 SGHTA, CDR2 FQGNSA. V dropped 4 bases and J dropped 1 base, with 7 bases sitting between them. The CDR3 is 13 residues long. The CDR3 nucleotides are TGTGCCAGCAGCTCTACAGGGAACACTGAAGCTTTCTTT. Translation: CASSSTGNTEAFF.

This clone was observed once. The junction departs from germline at one end; a sequencing error may be responsible. Other DNA sequences from this sample encode an identical CDR3 as well. The rearrangement uses TRBV4-2 and TRBJ1-1, with a possible D match to TRBD1 (6 bases). Germline loops: CDR1 LGHNA, CDR2 YNFKEQ. The length of the CDR3 is 14 residues. CDR3 amino acids: CASSQGQENTEAFF. CDR3 nucleotides: TGTGCCAGCAGCCAAGGACAGGAGAACACTGAAGCCTTCTTT.

CDR3 protein: CASSPGLVDGETQYF. CDR3 coding DNA: TGTGCCAGCAGCCCTGGATTGGTTGACGGGGAGACCCAGTACTTC. The chain carries TRBV7-8 and TRBJ2-5; D uncertain. Germline loops: CDR1 SGHVS, CDR2 FQNEAQ. The CDR3 has 15 residues. The ends were cut back, 5 bases at V and 5 bases at J, with 18 bases in the middle. Combining the CDR3 with reference TRBV7-8 and TRBJ2-5 gives the whole variable domain GAGVSQSPRYKVAKRGQDVALRCDPISGHVSLFWYQQALGQGPEFLTYFQNEAQLDKSGLPSDRFFAERPEGSVSTLKIQRTQQEDSAVYLCASSPGLVDGETQYFGPGTRLLVL.

The J gene is TRBJ1-4, the V gene TRBV28; weak D call: TRBD1 (6 bases). This CDR3 contains 15 residues. The V gene's germline CDR1 is MDHEN and CDR2 SYDVKM. Deletions cut 6 bases from V and 7 bases from J, with 18 bases between. The CDR3 sequence is CASRNPGALSEKLFF. The CDR3 DNA sequence: TGTGCCAGCAGAAACCCAGGGGCTCTGAGTGAAAAACTGTTTTTT.

The V and J genes are TRBV4-1 and TRBJ1-2; D remains ambiguous. Germline lookup yields CDR1 MGHRA and CDR2 YSYEKL. V was cut by 1 base and J by 4 bases, with 10 bases left in between. The CDR3 loop spans 14 amino acids. CDR3 protein: CASSQARTGYGYTF. As DNA, the CDR3 is TGCGCCAGCAGCCAAGCCCGAACTGGCTATGGCTACACCTTC.

This rearrangement joins TRBV19 to TRBJ1-2; 8 nucleotides match TRBD1. The germline V gene has CDR1 LNHDA and CDR2 SQIVND (reference sequence). CDR3 size: 14 residues. V gave up 6 bases and J gave up 5 bases; unmatched junction bases: 8. CDR3 sequence: CASREDRGTYGYTF. Here the CDR3 DNA reads TGTGCCAGTAGGGAAGACAGGGGAACTTATGGCTACACCTTC.

The rearrangement links TRBV2 to TRBJ1-4; the D gene is possibly TRBD1 (5 bases). The CDR3 loop spans 13 amino acids. V was pared by 11 bases and J by 7 bases, with 17 bases between. Germline assignment: CDR1 SNHLY and CDR2 FYNNEI. Here the CDR3 DNA reads TGTGCCTCCCGGTGGGGGGTATCTGAAAAACTGTTTTTT. The encoded protein is CASRWGVSEKLFF.

This clone was found a few times. The rearrangement uses TRBV4-2 and TRBJ1-6; the D is unclear. In germline, CDR1 is LGHNA, CDR2 YNFKEQ. The CDR3 loop spans 15 amino acids. Trimming took off 0 bases at V and 4 bases at J, with 7 bases between the two ends. In nucleotides, the CDR3 is TGTGCCAGCAGCCAAGAGGGCCCATATAATTCACCCCTCCACTTT. Its protein product is CASSQEGPYNSPLHF.

The chain carries TRBV6-6 and TRBJ2-1, with 7 nucleotides matching TRBD2. J lost 9 bases, V lost 6 bases, and 8 bases had no gene match. The CDR3 length is 13 residues. The germline V gene has CDR1 MNHNY and CDR2 SVGAGI (reference sequence). CDR3 nucleotides: TGTGCCAGCAGAGCGGGGCCAGTAGCTGAGCAGTTCTTC. Its translation: CASRAGPVAEQFF.

The chain carries TRBV28 and TRBJ2-3, with 9 nucleotides matching TRBD1. CDR1 and CDR2 from the germline V gene are MDHEN and SYDVKM. This CDR3 has 15 residues. V dropped 4 bases and J dropped 2; count of bases not matched to a gene: 4. The CDR3 bases are TGTGCCAGCAGTTGGGGACAGGGCGCCACAGATACGCAGTATTTT. It translates to CASSWGQGATDTQYF.

The table lists this clone with a few counts. This chain uses TRBV2 with TRBJ1-1; a possible D gene is TRBD1 (6 bases). In germline, CDR1 is SNHLY, CDR2 FYNNEI. The CDR3 spans 15 residues. V was clipped by 7 bases and J by 1 base, with 16 bases between them. CDR3 coding DNA: TGTGCCAGCACTCTACAGGGATTAAAGAACACTGAAGCTTTCTTT. Amino acid sequence: CASTLQGLKNTEAFF.

This clone was detected only a few times. This chain connects TRBV29-1 to TRBJ1-2; D is possibly TRBD1 (5 bases). The ends were cut back, 3 bases at V and 7 bases at J, with 15 bases in the middle. From germline, CDR1 is SQVTM and CDR2 ANQGSEA. The CDR3 has 13 residues. CDR3 residues: CSVEARGFRGYTF. The CDR3 coding sequence is TGCAGCGTTGAGGCAAGGGGATTTCGTGGCTACACCTTC.

The J gene is TRBJ2-1, the V gene TRBV19; D may be TRBD1 (6 bases). This CDR3 comprises 16 residues. Germline V gene data show CDR1 as LNHDA and CDR2 as SQIVND (reference sequence). V lost 5 bases to trimming and J lost 0 bases, with 14 bases between them. CDR3 nucleotides: TGTGCCAGTAGTCAGGACAGCCCGAGCTCCTACAATGAGCAGTTCTTC. It specifies CASSQDSPSSYNEQFF.

In its sample, this clone was seen a few times. The genes are TRBV28 and TRBJ2-2; 8 bases agree with TRBD1. J lost 4 bases, V lost 6 bases, and 4 bases had no gene match. The CDR3 has 14 amino acids. Germline CDR1 and CDR2: MDHEN and SYDVKM. CDR3 in amino acids: CASSPTGATGELFF. CDR3 bases: TGTGCCAGCAGCCCGACAGGGGCCACCGGGGAGCTGTTTTTT. The full variable domain, with the rest looked up from reference TRBV28 and TRBJ2-2, is DVKVTQSSRYLVKRTGEKVFLECVQDMDHENMFWYRQDPGLGLRLIYFSYDVKMKEKGDIPEGYSVSREKKERFSLILESASTNQTSMYLCASSPTGATGELFFGEGSRLTVL.

V gene TRBV14 combines with J gene TRBJ1-3, with D unresolved. This CDR3 is built from 13 residues. Germline CDR1 reads SGHDN; CDR2 reads FVKESK. V lost 3 bases to trimming and J lost 5 bases, with 8 bases between them. As DNA, the CDR3 is TGTGCCAGCAGCCACGGAGGGAGAAACACCATATATTTT. Its translation: CASSHGGRNTIYF.